The clone carrying this TCR beta chain appeared a few times. Methods used by the authors: The distant-metastasis classifier for papillary thyroid cancer was built from CDR3 differences across clinicopathological groups. TCRdb reanalyzed the PCR reads via MiXCR. What appears here as the V and J calls and clone size reflects TCRdb's work, not the paper's. This sample has 45,000 to 50,000 clones; under 30% occur once, and the top ten carry approximately 3.5%. All patients reached thyroid surgery having received no treatment beforehand. The CDR3 length is 12 residues. The germline V gene has CDR1 SNHLY and CDR2 FYNNEI. V lost 7 bases, J lost 5 bases, and 11 bases lay in between. The data belong to a study of metastatic and nonmetastatic thyroid tumors. Study details: Thyroid patients, malignant and benign, had repertoires compared across blood and tumor or nodule tissue.

The sequence was obtained from a male donor with papillary thyroid cancer or a benign thyroid nodule (not recorded which). Some clones in this sample may be carry-over from other donors' samples. The chain has TRBV2 and TRBJ1-2; D is possibly TRBD1 (5 bases). The sequenced sample consisted of blood. The CDR3 protein is CASTQGWYGYTF. CDR3 nucleotides: TGTGCCAGCACCCAGGGCTGGTATGGCTACACCTTC.